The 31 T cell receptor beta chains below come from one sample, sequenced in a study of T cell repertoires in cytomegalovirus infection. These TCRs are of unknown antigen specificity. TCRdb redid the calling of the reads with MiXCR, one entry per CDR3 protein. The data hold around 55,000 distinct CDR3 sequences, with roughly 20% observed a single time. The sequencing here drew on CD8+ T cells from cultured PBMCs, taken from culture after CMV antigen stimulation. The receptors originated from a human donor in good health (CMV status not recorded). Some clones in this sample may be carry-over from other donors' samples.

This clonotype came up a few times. This chain's CDR3 is CSARPGWPMNTEAFF. As DNA, the CDR3 is TGCAGTGCTAGACCAGGGTGGCCCATGAACACTGAAGCTTTCTTT. The chain links TRBV20-1 to TRBJ1-1, with D perhaps TRBD1 (5 bases). The CDR3 has 15 residues. V was shortened by 2 bases and J by 0 bases, with 13 bases between the two germline ends. The germline gives CDR1 DFQATT, CDR2 SNEGSKA (reference sequence).

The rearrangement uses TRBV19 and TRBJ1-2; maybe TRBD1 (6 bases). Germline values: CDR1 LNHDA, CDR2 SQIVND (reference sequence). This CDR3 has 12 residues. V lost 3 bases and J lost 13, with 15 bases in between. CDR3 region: CASSIDRMQPTF. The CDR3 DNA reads TGTGCCAGTAGTATTGACAGGATGCAGCCCACCTTC.

CDR3 region: CASSPAVESEQFF. The CDR3 nucleotides read TGTGCCAGCAGTCCCGCCGTCGAGTCAGAGCAGTTCTTC. The chain recombines TRBV7-8 with TRBJ2-1; unclear D gene. This CDR3 is 13 amino acids long. Germline values: CDR1 SGHVS, CDR2 FQNEAQ. The ends were cut back, 6 bases at V and 10 bases at J, with 16 bases in the middle.

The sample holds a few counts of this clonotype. The DNA for the CDR3 is TGTGCCAGCAGCTTATTTGAGACAGGGAACTATGGCTACACCTTC. Protein: CASSLFETGNYGYTF. The gene calls are TRBV7-9 and TRBJ1-2, with TRBD1 matching 7 bases. The germline V gene has CDR1 SEHNR and CDR2 FQNEAQ (reference sequence). Trimming at V came to 2 bases and at J to 2 bases, leaving 5 bases not matched to a gene. CDR3 size: 15 residues. The full variable domain, rest sourced from reference TRBV7-9 and TRBJ1-2, is DTGVSQNPRHKITKRGQNVTFRCDPISEHNRLYWYRQTLGQGPEFLTYFQNEAQLEKSRLLSDRFSAERPKGSFSTLEIQRTEQGDSAMYLCASSLFETGNYGYTFGSGTRLTVV.

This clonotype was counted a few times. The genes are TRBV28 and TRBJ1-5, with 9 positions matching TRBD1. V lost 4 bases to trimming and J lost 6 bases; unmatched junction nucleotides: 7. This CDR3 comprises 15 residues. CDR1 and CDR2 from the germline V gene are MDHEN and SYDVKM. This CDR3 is CASSWDREEGQPQHF. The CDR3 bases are TGTGCCAGCAGTTGGGACAGGGAGGAAGGTCAGCCCCAGCATTTT.

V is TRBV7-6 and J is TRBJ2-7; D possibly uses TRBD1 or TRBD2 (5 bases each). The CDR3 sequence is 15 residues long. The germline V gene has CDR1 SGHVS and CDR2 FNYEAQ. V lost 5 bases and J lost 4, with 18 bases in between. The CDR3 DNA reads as TGTGCCAGCAGCGACCGGGACCCAGAAACTTACGAGCAGTACTTC. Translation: CASSDRDPETYEQYF.

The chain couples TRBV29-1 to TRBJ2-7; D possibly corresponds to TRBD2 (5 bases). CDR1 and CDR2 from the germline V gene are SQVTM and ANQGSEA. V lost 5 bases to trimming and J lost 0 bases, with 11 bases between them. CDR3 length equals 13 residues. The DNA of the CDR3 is TGCAGCGTTAGCGGTTTCCTCTCCTACGAGCAGTACTTC. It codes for CSVSGFLSYEQYF.

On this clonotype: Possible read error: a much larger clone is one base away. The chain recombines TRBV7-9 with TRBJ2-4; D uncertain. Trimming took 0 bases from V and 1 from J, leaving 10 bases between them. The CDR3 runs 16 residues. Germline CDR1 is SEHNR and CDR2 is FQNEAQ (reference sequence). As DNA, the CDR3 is TGTGCCAGCAGCTTAGCGACGGCAGTGGCCAAAAACATTCAGTACTTC. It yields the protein CASSLATAVAKNIQYF.

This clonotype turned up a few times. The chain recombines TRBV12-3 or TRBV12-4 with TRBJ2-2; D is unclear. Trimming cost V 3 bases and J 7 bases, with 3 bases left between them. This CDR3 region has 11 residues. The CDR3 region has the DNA TGTGCCAGCAGTTTGAGCGGGGAGCTGTTTTTT. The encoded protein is CASSLSGELFF.

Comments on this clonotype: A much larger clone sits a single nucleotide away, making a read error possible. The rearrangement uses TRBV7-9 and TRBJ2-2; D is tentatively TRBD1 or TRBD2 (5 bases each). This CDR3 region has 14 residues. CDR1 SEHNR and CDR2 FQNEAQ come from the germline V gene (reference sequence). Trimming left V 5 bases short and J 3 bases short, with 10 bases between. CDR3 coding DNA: TGTGCCAGCAGCGCTGGGACCTACACCGGGGAGCTGTTTTTT. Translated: CASSAGTYTGELFF. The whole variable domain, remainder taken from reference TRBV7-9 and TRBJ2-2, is DTGVSQNPRHKITKRGQNVTFRCDPISEHNRLYWYRQTLGQGPEFLTYFQNEAQLEKSRLLSDRFSAERPKGSFSTLEIQRTEQGDSAMYLCASSAGTYTGELFFGEGSRLTVL.

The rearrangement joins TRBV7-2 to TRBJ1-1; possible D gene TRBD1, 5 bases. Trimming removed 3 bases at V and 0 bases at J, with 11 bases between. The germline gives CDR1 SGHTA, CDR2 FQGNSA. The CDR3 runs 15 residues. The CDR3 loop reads CASSFRDGVNTEAFF. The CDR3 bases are TGTGCCAGCAGCTTTCGGGACGGGGTGAACACTGAAGCTTTCTTT.

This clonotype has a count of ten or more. CDR3 sequence: CASSQGLAGGPGELFF. The CDR3 bases are TGTGCCAGCAGCCAAGGACTAGCGGGGGGGCCAGGGGAGCTGTTTTTT. J is TRBJ2-2 and V is TRBV4-2; TRBD2 agrees at 14 bases. Germline assignment: CDR1 LGHNA and CDR2 YNFKEQ. V lost 1 base and J lost 8; bases outside the gene matches: 3. The CDR3 length is 16 residues.

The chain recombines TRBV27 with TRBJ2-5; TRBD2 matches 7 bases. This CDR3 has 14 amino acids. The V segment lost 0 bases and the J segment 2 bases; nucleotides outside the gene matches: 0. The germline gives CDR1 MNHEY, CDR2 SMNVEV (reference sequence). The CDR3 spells CASSLSRGQETQYF. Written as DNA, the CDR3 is TGTGCCAGCAGTTTATCGCGGGGGCAAGAGACCCAGTACTTC.

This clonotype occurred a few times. DNA for the CDR3: TGTGCCAGCAGCTTAGTTCGTACAGGGAATATCATGCCCCAGCATTTT. Translation: CASSLVRTGNIMPQHF. This chain links TRBV11-2 with TRBJ1-5; the D gene is possibly TRBD1 (6 bases). V was shortened by 1 base and J by 9 bases, with 19 bases between the two germline ends. The CDR3 is 16 residues long. Germline-derived CDR1 and CDR2 are SGHAT and FQNNGV. Full variable domain (missing parts from reference TRBV11-2 and TRBJ1-5): EAGVAQSPRYKIIEKRQSVAFWCNPISGHATLYWYQQILGQGPKLLIQFQNNGVVDDSQLPKDRFSAERLKGVDSTLKIQPAKLEDSAVYLCASSLVRTGNIMPQHFGDGTRLSIL.

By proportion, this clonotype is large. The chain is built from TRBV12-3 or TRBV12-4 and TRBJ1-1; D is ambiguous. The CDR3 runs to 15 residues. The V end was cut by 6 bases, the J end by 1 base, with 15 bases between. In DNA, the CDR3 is TGTGCCAGCAGGAAAAACCCTGGCAGGAACACTGAAGCTTTCTTT. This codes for CASRKNPGRNTEAFF.

CDR3 residues: CASSLTSGNTIYF. CDR3 DNA sequence: TGTGCCAGTAGCCTTACCTCTGGAAACACCATATATTTT. This chain uses TRBV19 with TRBJ1-3; D gene uncertain. With 6 bases removed from V and 0 bases from J, the gap between germline ends came to 6 bases. The CDR3 length is 13 residues. Germline CDR1 and CDR2: LNHDA and SQIVND (reference sequence).

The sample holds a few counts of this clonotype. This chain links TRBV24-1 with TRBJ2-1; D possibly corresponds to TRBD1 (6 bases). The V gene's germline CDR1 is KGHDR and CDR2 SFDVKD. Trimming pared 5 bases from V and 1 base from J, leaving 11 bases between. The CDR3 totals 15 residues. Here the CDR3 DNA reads TGTGCCACCAGTGGTGGGGGCAGATCCTACAATGAGCAGTTCTTC. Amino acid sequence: CATSGGGRSYNEQFF.

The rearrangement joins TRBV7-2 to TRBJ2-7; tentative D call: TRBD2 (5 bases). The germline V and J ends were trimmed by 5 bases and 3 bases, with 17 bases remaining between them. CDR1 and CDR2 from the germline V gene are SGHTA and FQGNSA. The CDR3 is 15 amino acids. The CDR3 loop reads CASSQKTTPNYEQYF. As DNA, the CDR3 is TGTGCCAGCAGCCAAAAGACTACGCCCAACTACGAGCAGTACTTC.

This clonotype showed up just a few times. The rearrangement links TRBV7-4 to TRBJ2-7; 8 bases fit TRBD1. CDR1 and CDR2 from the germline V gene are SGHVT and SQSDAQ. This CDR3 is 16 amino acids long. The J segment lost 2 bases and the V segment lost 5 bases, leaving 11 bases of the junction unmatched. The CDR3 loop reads CASSPSTGANPYEQYF. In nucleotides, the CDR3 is TGTGCCAGCAGCCCCTCGACAGGGGCCAATCCCTACGAGCAGTACTTC.

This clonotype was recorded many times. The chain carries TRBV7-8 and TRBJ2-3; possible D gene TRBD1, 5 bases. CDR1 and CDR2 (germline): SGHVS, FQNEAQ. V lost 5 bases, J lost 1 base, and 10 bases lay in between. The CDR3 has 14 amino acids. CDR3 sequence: CASSLQTGTDTQYF. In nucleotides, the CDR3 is TGTGCCAGCAGCCTCCAGACAGGCACAGATACGCAGTATTTT. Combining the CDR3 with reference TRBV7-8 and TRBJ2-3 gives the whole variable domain GAGVSQSPRYKVAKRGQDVALRCDPISGHVSLFWYQQALGQGPEFLTYFQNEAQLDKSGLPSDRFFAERPEGSVSTLKIQRTQQEDSAVYLCASSLQTGTDTQYFGPGTRLTVL.

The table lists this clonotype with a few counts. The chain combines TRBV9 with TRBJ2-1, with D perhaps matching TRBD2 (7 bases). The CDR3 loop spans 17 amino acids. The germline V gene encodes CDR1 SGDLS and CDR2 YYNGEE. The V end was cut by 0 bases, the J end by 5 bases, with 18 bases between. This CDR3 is CASSVASRGGGNNEQFF. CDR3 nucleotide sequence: TGTGCCAGCAGCGTAGCTTCTCGCGGGGGCGGAAACAATGAGCAGTTCTTC. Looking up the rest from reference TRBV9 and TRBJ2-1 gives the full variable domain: DSGVTQTPKHLITATGQRVTLRCSPRSGDLSVYWYQQSLDQGLQFLIQYYNGEERAKGNILERFSAQQFPDLHSELNLSSLELGDSALYFCASSVASRGGGNNEQFFGPGTRLTVL.

The CDR3 spells CASSFGQGPKYEQYF. Here the CDR3 DNA reads TGTGCCAGCAGTTTTGGACAGGGACCTAAGTACGAGCAGTACTTC. This chain connects TRBV27 to TRBJ2-7, with 8 bases fitting TRBD1. In germline, CDR1 is MNHEY, CDR2 SMNVEV (reference sequence). The CDR3 sequence is 15 residues long. The junction had 8 bases not matched to a gene; V was cut back by 3 bases and J by 4 bases.

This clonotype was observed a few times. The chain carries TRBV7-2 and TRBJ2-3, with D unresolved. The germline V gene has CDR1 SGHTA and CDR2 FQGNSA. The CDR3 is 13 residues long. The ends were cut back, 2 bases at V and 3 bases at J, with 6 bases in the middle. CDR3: CASSLYVTDTQYF. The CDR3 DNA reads TGTGCCAGCAGCTTATATGTGACAGATACGCAGTATTTT.

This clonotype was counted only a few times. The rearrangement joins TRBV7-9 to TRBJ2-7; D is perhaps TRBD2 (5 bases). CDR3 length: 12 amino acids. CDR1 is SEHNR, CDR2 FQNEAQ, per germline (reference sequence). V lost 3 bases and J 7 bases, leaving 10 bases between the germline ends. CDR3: CASSFIRDEQYF. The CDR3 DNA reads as TGTGCCAGCAGCTTTATACGGGATGAGCAGTACTTC.

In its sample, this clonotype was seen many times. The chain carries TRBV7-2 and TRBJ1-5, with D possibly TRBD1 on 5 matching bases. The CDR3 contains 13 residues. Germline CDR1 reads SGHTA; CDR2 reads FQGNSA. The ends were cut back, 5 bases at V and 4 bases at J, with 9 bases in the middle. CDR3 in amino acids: CASSNQGNQPQHF. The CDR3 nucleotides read TGTGCCAGCAGCAACCAGGGTAATCAGCCCCAGCATTTT.

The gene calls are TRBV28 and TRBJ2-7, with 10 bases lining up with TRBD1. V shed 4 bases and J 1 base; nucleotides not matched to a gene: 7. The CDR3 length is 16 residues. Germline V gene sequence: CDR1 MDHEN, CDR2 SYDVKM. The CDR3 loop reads CASSSRDRGLSYEQYF. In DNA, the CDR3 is TGTGCCAGCAGTTCCCGGGACAGGGGTCTATCCTACGAGCAGTACTTC.

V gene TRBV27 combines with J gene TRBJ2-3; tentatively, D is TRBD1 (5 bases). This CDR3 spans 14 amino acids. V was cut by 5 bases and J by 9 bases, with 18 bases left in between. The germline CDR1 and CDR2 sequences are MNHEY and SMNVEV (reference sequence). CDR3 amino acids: CASSTDTGTRTQYF. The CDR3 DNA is TGTGCCAGCAGTACGGACACTGGAACGAGGACGCAGTATTTT.

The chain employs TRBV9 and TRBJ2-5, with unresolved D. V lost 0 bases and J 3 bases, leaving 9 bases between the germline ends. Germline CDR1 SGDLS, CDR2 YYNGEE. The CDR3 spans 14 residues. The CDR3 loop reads CASSVESSEETQYF. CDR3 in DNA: TGTGCCAGCAGCGTAGAGTCAAGTGAAGAGACCCAGTACTTC.

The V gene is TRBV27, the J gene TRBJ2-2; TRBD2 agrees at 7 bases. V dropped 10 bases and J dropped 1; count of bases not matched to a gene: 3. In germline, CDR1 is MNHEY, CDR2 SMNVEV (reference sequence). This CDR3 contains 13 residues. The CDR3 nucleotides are TGTGCCATCGGCGGGGGGAACACCGGGGAGCTGTTTTTT. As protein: CAIGGGNTGELFF.

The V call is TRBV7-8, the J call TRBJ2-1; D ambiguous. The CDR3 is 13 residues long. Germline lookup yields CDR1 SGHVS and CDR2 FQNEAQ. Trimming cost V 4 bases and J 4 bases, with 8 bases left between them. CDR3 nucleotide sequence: TGTGCCAGCAGCTCGAGAGTGTACAATGAGCAGTTCTTC. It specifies CASSSRVYNEQFF.

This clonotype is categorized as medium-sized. CDR3 in DNA: TGTGCCAGCAGCTTAGTTCGGGGTCGGAACACTGAAGCTTTCTTT. Its protein product is CASSLVRGRNTEAFF. The rearrangement uses TRBV7-8 and TRBJ1-1; no clear D gene. The CDR3 contains 15 residues. The V end lost 1 base, the J end lost 1 base, and 10 bases lay between the germline ends. Looked up from germline, CDR1 is SGHVS and CDR2 is FQNEAQ.